These T cell receptor beta chains were read from a single sample in a study of blood T cell repertoires in COVID-19. Here immunoSEQ multiplex PCR was the method, and the copy in TCRdb shows in-frame clones only, minus some. The sample has about 50,000 clones; 75% to 90% are singletons. The sample was peripheral blood. These receptors were obtained from a man in his sixties with acute or convalescent COVID-19. Each CDR3 is given with its conserved first and last residue. The D gene is left open where the match is weak. Clone size is shown for a subset of rows, as once, few, many or a class of expanded clone.

TRBD1	TRBV5-1	TRBJ2-1	.	TGCGCCAGCAGCTCCGGACAGGGGGACAATGAGCAGTTCTTC	CASSSGQGDNEQFF
TRBD1	TRBV30	TRBJ1-2	.	TGTGCCTGGAAGGACAGGGTTGCTCGGAGTAGCTATGGCTACACCTTC	CAWKDRVARSSYGYTF
.	TRBV7-9	TRBJ1-3	.	TGTGCCAGCAGCTCGATCAGGGATGGAAACACCATATATTTT	CASSSIRDGNTIYF
TRBD2	TRBV9	TRBJ2-3	.	TGTGCCAGCAGCAGTAGCGGGAGTACAGATACGCAGTATTTT	CASSSSGSTDTQYF
.	TRBV5-4	TRBJ2-7	.	TGTGCCAGCAGCTTGGGCCTAGCATCTACCTACGAGCAGTACTTC	CASSLGLASTYEQYF
TRBD2	TRBV18	TRBJ2-2	.	TGTGCCAGCTCACCACCGGCTAGCGGGGGCACCGGGGAGCTGTTTTTT	CASSPPASGGTGELFF
.	TRBV10-3	TRBJ2-5	.	TGTGCCATCAGTGAGTCAGGACCCAGGAGGATTGGTGAGACCCAGTACTTC	CAISESGPRRIGETQYF
TRBD1	TRBV9	TRBJ1-2	.	TGTGCCAGCAGCGTTGGACAGGCCAGGTGGGAAAACTACACCTTC	CASSVGQARWENYTF
TRBD2	TRBV5-6	TRBJ2-1	.	TGTGCCAGCAGCTCTGGCGGGAGCTCCTACAATGAGCAGTTCTTC	CASSSGGSSYNEQFF
TRBD1	TRBV9	TRBJ1-1	.	TGTGCCAGCAGCGCACACAGACAGGGGACGAACACTGAAGCTTTCTTT	CASSAHRQGTNTEAFF
TRBD1	TRBV2	TRBJ1-2	.	TGTGCCAGCAGTGAATGGGGACAGGGGATCGGCTACACCTTC	CASSEWGQGIGYTF
.	TRBV7-6	TRBJ2-7	.	TGTGCCAGCAGCTTAGGTGGCCCTTACGAGCAGTACTTC	CASSLGGPYEQYF
.	TRBV11-2	TRBJ2-3	.	TGTGCCAGCAGCCCCCAGGCAGGGGGGAGCACAGATACGCAGTATTTT	CASSPQAGGSTDTQYF
.	TRBV30	TRBJ1-1	.	TGTGCCGGGAGCAGGGACACTGAAGCTTTCTTT	CAGSRDTEAFF
TRBD2	TRBV18	TRBJ2-7	.	TGTGCCAGCTCACCAAAGGCCAGGGCAACTAGCGGGGGTTCCTACGAGCAGTACTTC	CASSPKARATSGGSYEQYF
.	TRBV30	TRBJ1-6	.	TGTGCCTGGAGCGACCTCTCCTGGACCGGGGGCTCCTATAATTCACCCCTCCACTTT	CAWSDLSWTGGSYNSPLHF
.	TRBV5-1	TRBJ1-4	.	TGCGCCAGCAGCTTGAACACCGGCGGGGTTAATGAAAAACTGTTTTTT	CASSLNTGGVNEKLFF
.	TRBV5-1	TRBJ1-5	.	TGCGCCAGCAGCTTGTTTACCGGGAGCAATCAGCCCCAGCATTTT	CASSLFTGSNQPQHF
.	TRBV27	TRBJ1-5	.	TGTGCCAGCAGACGGGTCAATCAGCCCCAGCATTTT	CASRRVNQPQHF
TRBD2	TRBV4-2	TRBJ2-7	.	TGTGCCAGCAGCCATGGCCCTTGGACTAGCGGTTCCTACGAGCAGTACTTC	CASSHGPWTSGSYEQYF
TRBD1	TRBV14	TRBJ1-2	.	TGTGCCAGCAGCCCTGCCGGGACAGGGGGCTCCTATGGCTACACCTTC	CASSPAGTGGSYGYTF
.	TRBV7-8	TRBJ1-1	.	TGTGCCAGCAGTTCAGTCCCAGTGAACACTGAAGCTTTCTTT	CASSSVPVNTEAFF
.	TRBV28	TRBJ1-2	.	TGTGCCAGCAGCCCTAGCGGGCGCCTTGATGGCTACACCTTC	CASSPSGRLDGYTF
.	TRBV28	TRBJ1-5	once	TGTGCCAGCAGTTTATTGGGTCGGGGGAATCAGCCCCAGCATTTT	CASSLLGRGNQPQHF
TRBD2	TRBV14	TRBJ2-7	.	TGTGCCAGCAAAATAGCGGGAGGGCCCTACGAGCAGTACTTC	CASKIAGGPYEQYF
.	TRBV18	TRBJ1-2	.	TGTGCCAGCTCACCCGGTGCGGGGTATGGCTACACCTTC	CASSPGAGYGYTF
TRBD2	TRBV7-8	TRBJ2-7	few	TGTGCCAGCAGCCGGGGGGCTAGCGGGAACTACGAGCAGTACTTC	CASSRGASGNYEQYF
TRBD2	TRBV18	TRBJ2-7	.	TGTGCCAGCTCCCGGGGGGGGCCTTACGAGCAGTACTTC	CASSRGGPYEQYF
TRBD2	TRBV9	TRBJ2-7	.	TGTGCCAGCAGCGTAGGGGGGGGAGGGCCCCACGAGCAGTACTTC	CASSVGGGGPHEQYF
.	TRBV4-2	TRBJ2-3	.	TGTGCCAGCAGCCAAGTTCCGGGATATGACACAGATACGCAGTATTTT	CASSQVPGYDTDTQYF
TRBD2	TRBV19	TRBJ2-5	few	TGTGCCAGTAGTACGGGACTAGCGGGGTTCCGGGCGACCCAGTACTTC	CASSTGLAGFRATQYF
.	TRBV7-3	TRBJ2-1	.	TGTGCCAGCAGCCCCCCGCAGGGCTTGGGTGAGCAGTTCTTC	CASSPPQGLGEQFF
TRBD2	TRBV28	TRBJ2-7	.	TGTGCCAGCAGTCTCGGACTAGCGGGAGCGGTCACCTACGAGCAGTACTTC	CASSLGLAGAVTYEQYF
.	TRBV18	TRBJ2-2	once	TGTGCCAGCTCACCGGGACTCGTCACCGGGGAGCTGTTTTTT	CASSPGLVTGELFF
.	TRBV24-1	TRBJ2-3	.	TGTGCCACCAGTGCCACCCGCCAGGGTACGATAGATACGCAGTATTTT	CATSATRQGTIDTQYF
TRBD2	TRBV7-3	TRBJ2-1	.	TGTGCCAGCAGCTTAGAAAGCGGGAGAGGTAATGAGCAGTTCTTC	CASSLESGRGNEQFF
.	TRBV18	TRBJ2-6	.	TGTGCCAGCTCACCTGTTTTTATTCGGGGCTCTGGGGCCAACGTCCTGACTTTC	CASSPVFIRGSGANVLTF
.	TRBV21-1	TRBJ1-4	once	TGTGCCAGCAGCTCCCGACAGGATGGGGAAAAACTGTTTTTT	CASSSRQDGEKLFF
TRBD2	TRBV15	TRBJ2-1	.	TGTGCCACCAGCAGAGACAGCGGGAGGGTGCAGTTCTTC	CATSRDSGRVQFF
.	TRBV18	TRBJ1-2	.	TGTGCCAGCTCCGTCGGGTCCGATACCTATGGCTACACCTTC	CASSVGSDTYGYTF
TRBD2	TRBV19	TRBJ2-7	.	TGTGCCAGTAGCTTACTCGATCCCGCGGGAGTAGGCGAGCAGTACTTC	CASSLLDPAGVGEQYF
TRBD2	TRBV5-1	TRBJ2-3	.	TGCGCCAGCAGCTTCAGCGGGAGAGGATATACGCAGTATTTT	CASSFSGRGYTQYF
.	TRBV6-5	TRBJ1-5	many	TGTGCCAGCAGTTACTCGTCCAGGGGCAATCAGCCCCAGCATTTT	CASSYSSRGNQPQHF
TRBD1	TRBV28	TRBJ1-6	.	TGTGCCAGCAGTTTGCAGGGGGCGGGGAATTCACCCCTCCACTTT	CASSLQGAGNSPLHF
TRBD2	TRBV5-1	TRBJ2-6	.	TGCGCCAGCAGCTTTTCCCTACTAGCGGGAGGCTCTGGGGCCAACGTCCTGACTTTC	CASSFSLLAGGSGANVLTF
.	TRBV6-5	TRBJ1-2	.	TGTGCCAGCAGCTACGGAAAGGGGGAAGGCTATGGCTACACCTTC	CASSYGKGEGYGYTF
.	TRBV5-1	TRBJ2-7	.	TGCGCCAGCAGCTTAGACCGGAGCTCCTACGAGCAGTACTTC	CASSLDRSSYEQYF
.	TRBV7-2	TRBJ1-5	.	TGTGCCAGCAGCTCTTCCTCGGGGAACAATCAGCCCCAGCATTTT	CASSSSSGNNQPQHF
TRBD2	TRBV6-4	TRBJ2-1	.	TGTGCCAGCAGTTCGACTAGCGGGACCTACAATGAGCAGTTCTTC	CASSSTSGTYNEQFF
TRBD2	TRBV10-2	TRBJ2-3	.	TGCGCCAGCAGTGAAAGTAGCGGGATTGGCACAGATACGCAGTATTTT	CASSESSGIGTDTQYF
.	TRBV2	TRBJ2-2	.	TGTGCCAGCAAGTTTTGGGAGACCGGGGAGCTGTTTTTT	CASKFWETGELFF
TRBD1	TRBV11-2	TRBJ1-2	few	TGTGCCAGCAGCCAAGGACAGGGCGAACTGCGCTATGGCTACACCTTC	CASSQGQGELRYGYTF
TRBD1	TRBV5-1	TRBJ2-7	.	TGCGCCAGCAGCTTGGGGGACAGGGGAGCATACGAGCAGTACTTC	CASSLGDRGAYEQYF
.	TRBV5-1	TRBJ1-3	once	TGCGCCAGCAGCTTGGCGGGTCTCAGTTTCGGAAACACCATATATTTT	CASSLAGLSFGNTIYF
.	TRBV7-3	TRBJ1-6	.	TGTGCCAGCAGCTCCGGGAATTCACCCCTCCACTTT	CASSSGNSPLHF
.	TRBV7-9	TRBJ1-4	.	TGTGCCAGCAGCTTTGAGGGAGGTGAGGGGGAAAAACTGTTTTTT	CASSFEGGEGEKLFF
.	TRBV27	TRBJ1-2	once	TGTGCCAGCAGTCCAACCCCTGCAGGGGACTATGGCTACACCTTC	CASSPTPAGDYGYTF
.	TRBV5-1	TRBJ2-1	.	TGCGCCAGCAGCTTGGGACACAACAATGAGCAGTTCTTC	CASSLGHNNEQFF
.	TRBV4-1	TRBJ2-1	.	TGCGCCAGCAGCCCCTCGAGTCCTACCTACAATGAGCAGTTCTTC	CASSPSSPTYNEQFF